The 30 T cell receptor beta chains given below trace back to one sample, sequenced in a study of T cell repertoires in cytomegalovirus infection. Their cognate antigens are unknown. One entry per CDR3 protein, called by TCRdb with MiXCR from the reads. This sample has fewer than 950,000 distinct CDR3 sequences, with 30% to 35% found just once. The starting material was cultured CD8+ T cells from PBMCs, obtained from culture after CMV antigen stimulation. Every receptor here comes from a human donor in good health (CMV status not recorded). Some clones in this sample may be carry-over from other donors' samples.

This clonotype was observed a few times. The chain employs TRBV15 and TRBJ1-5; D unclear. Germline V gene sequence: CDR1 LNHNV, CDR2 YYDKDF (reference sequence). V shed 3 bases and J shed 3 bases, with 9 bases lying between them. This CDR3 spans 14 amino acids. The CDR3 DNA is TGTGCCACCAGCAGTCCAAATAACAATCAGCCCCAGCATTTT. This sequence encodes CATSSPNNNQPQHF.

The gene calls are TRBV19 and TRBJ2-1, with D tentatively TRBD1 (5 bases). Germline-derived CDR1 and CDR2 are LNHDA and SQIVND (reference sequence). The CDR3 has 15 residues. V lost 1 base to trimming and J lost 5 bases, with 12 bases between them. In DNA form, the CDR3 reads TGTGCCAGTAGTATAGGACAGCCACCCCACAATGAGCAGTTCTTC. As protein: CASSIGQPPHNEQFF. Full variable domain (missing parts from reference TRBV19 and TRBJ2-1): DGGITQSPKYLFRKEGQNVTLSCEQNLNHDAMYWYRQDPGQGLRLIYYSQIVNDFQKGDIAEGYSVSREKKESFPLTVTSAQKNPTAFYLCASSIGQPPHNEQFFGPGTRLTVL.

The CDR3 region has the DNA TGTGCCAGCACCACCTGGGGGGGCAGGGGAGACTATGGCTACACCTTC. Amino acid sequence: CASTTWGGRGDYGYTF. This chain connects TRBV12-3 or TRBV12-4 to TRBJ1-2; possible D gene TRBD1, 6 bases. V lost 7 bases and J 3 bases, leaving 21 bases between the germline ends. The CDR3 runs to 16 residues.

A note on this clonotype: An end of the junction differs from the germline gene, which may be a read error. The CDR3 sequence is CASSSGQGFSYNVQFF. The CDR3 DNA sequence: TGTGCCAGCAGTTCGGGACAGGGATTCTCCTACAATGTGCAGTTCTTC. The chain recombines TRBV12-3 or TRBV12-4 with TRBJ2-1; 9 bases line up with TRBD1. CDR3 length equals 16 residues.

This chain uses TRBV7-4 with TRBJ2-7; no definite D call. V gave up 4 bases and J gave up 2 bases, with 9 bases separating them. Germline V gene data show CDR1 as SGHVT and CDR2 as SQSDAQ. This CDR3 contains 13 residues. The CDR3 region is CASSSDKAYEQYF. The CDR3 region has the DNA TGTGCCAGCAGCTCCGACAAAGCCTACGAGCAGTACTTC.

The V and J genes are TRBV27 and TRBJ1-2; D is unclear. The CDR3 consists of 13 residues. The germline V gene encodes CDR1 MNHEY and CDR2 SMNVEV (reference sequence). Trimming left V 6 bases short and J 4 bases short, with 12 bases between. The CDR3 coding sequence is TGTGCCAGCAGCCCACAGCCAATCTATGGCTACACCTTC. It specifies CASSPQPIYGYTF.

The chain is built from TRBV7-9 and TRBJ2-1; weak D call: TRBD2 (6 bases). Trimming took 11 bases from V and 10 from J, leaving 24 bases between them. The CDR3 totals 14 residues. Germline CDR1 reads SEHNR; CDR2 reads FQNEAQ (reference sequence). CDR3 sequence reads: CAGGGGGVGREQFF. DNA for the CDR3: TGTGCCGGGGGTGGCGGCGGGGTTGGCCGGGAGCAGTTCTTC.

This clonotype was seen ten or more times. This chain uses TRBV19 with TRBJ2-1; 7 bases match TRBD2. Germline loops: CDR1 LNHDA, CDR2 SQIVND (reference sequence). The ends lost 9 bases at V and 0 bases at J; junction bases unmatched: 8. The length of the CDR3 is 15 residues. DNA for the CDR3: TGTGCCAGCAGCTCCGGGGGGAGCTCCTACAATGAGCAGTTCTTC. It yields the protein CASSSGGSSYNEQFF.

V usage is TRBV7-3 and J usage is TRBJ1-5; 7 bases map to TRBD1. Germline V gives CDR1 SGHTA, CDR2 FQGTGA. This CDR3 contains 18 residues. With 4 bases clipped from V and 0 bases from J, the junction kept 12 bases outside the gene matches. CDR3 protein: CASSSRDRGPYSNQPQHF. The CDR3 DNA sequence: TGTGCCAGCAGCTCCCGGGACAGAGGACCTTATAGCAATCAGCCCCAGCATTTT.

The chain employs TRBV27 and TRBJ1-5, with TRBD1 matching over 9 bases. CDR3 length equals 16 residues. With 5 bases clipped from V and 7 bases from J, the junction kept 12 bases outside the gene matches. The germline V gene encodes CDR1 MNHEY and CDR2 SMNVEV (reference sequence). The CDR3 DNA is TGTGCCAGCAGTGAACAGGGGGCGCGGGGTGAACAGCCCCAGCATTTT. Translated: CASSEQGARGEQPQHF.

This clonotype came up a few times. This chain joins TRBV19 and TRBJ1-1; 7 bases are shared with TRBD1. The CDR3 is 17 amino acids. Trimming took 1 base from V and 0 from J; bases not matched to a gene: 8. Looked up from germline, CDR1 is LNHDA and CDR2 is SQIVND (reference sequence). In DNA form, the CDR3 reads TGTGCCAGTAGTATAGTTCGGGACAGCGGACTGAACACTGAAGCTTTCTTT. As protein: CASSIVRDSGLNTEAFF.

Notes on this clonotype: One end of the junction varies from germline; a read error may be responsible. This chain connects TRBV29-1 to TRBJ2-1, with D tentatively TRBD2 (7 bases). The CDR3 sequence is 14 residues long. In germline, CDR1 is SQVTM, CDR2 ANQGSEA. The chain's CDR3 is CSVPFRGGLNEQFF. Here the CDR3 DNA reads TGCAGCGTTCCCTTTAGGGGGGGCTTGAATGAACAGTTCTTC.

This clonotype has just one count. The rearrangement joins TRBV6-1 to TRBJ2-1; no clear D. CDR1 MNHNS and CDR2 SASEGT come from the germline V gene. The V end lost 1 base, the J end lost 8 bases, and 12 bases lay between the germline ends. The length of the CDR3 is 14 residues. The CDR3 coding sequence is TGTGCCAGCAGTGAAGAGGCAGAGGTTGATGAGCAGTTCTTC. Protein product: CASSEEAEVDEQFF.

The table lists this clonotype with a few counts. This chain joins TRBV11-2 and TRBJ1-4, with no clear D. The CDR3 sequence is 15 residues long. V was cut by 1 base and J by 4 bases, with 10 bases left in between. Germline V gene sequence: CDR1 SGHAT, CDR2 FQNNGV. The CDR3 sequence is CASSLAGRGNEKLFF. CDR3 DNA sequence: TGTGCCAGCAGCTTAGCCGGACGGGGTAATGAAAAACTGTTTTTT.

This sequence joins TRBV7-9 and TRBJ2-7; tentative D call: TRBD1 (5 bases). Germline values: CDR1 SEHNR, CDR2 FQNEAQ (reference sequence). Trimming took off 1 base at V and 1 base at J, with 11 bases between the two ends. This CDR3 spans 15 amino acids. The CDR3 sequence is CASSLESQGSYEQYV. In DNA form, the CDR3 reads TGTGCCAGCAGCTTAGAGTCCCAGGGATCCTACGAGCAGTACGTC.

The V and J genes are TRBV19 and TRBJ2-7; 8 nucleotides agree with TRBD1. CDR1 is LNHDA, CDR2 SQIVND, per germline (reference sequence). The CDR3 consists of 13 residues. The J segment lost 7 bases and the V segment lost 5 bases, leaving 7 bases of the junction unmatched. CDR3 protein: CASSPDRAREQYF. The DNA of the CDR3 is TGTGCCAGTAGTCCGGACAGGGCTCGGGAGCAGTACTTC.

The J gene is TRBJ2-3, the V gene TRBV7-2; 13 nucleotides agree with TRBD2. The CDR3 length is 16 residues. V lost 4 bases, J lost 5 bases, and 6 bases stayed unmatched. CDR1 and CDR2 from the germline V gene are SGHTA and FQGNSA. The CDR3 loop is CASSSGLAGVRDTQYF. The CDR3 region has the DNA TGTGCCAGCAGCTCAGGACTAGCGGGGGTCAGAGATACGCAGTATTTT.

The gene calls are TRBV6-6 and TRBJ2-2, with a possible D match to TRBD1 (5 bases). V was pared by 0 bases and J by 0 bases, with 17 bases between. The CDR3 contains 19 residues. The germline V gene has CDR1 MNHNY and CDR2 SVGAGI (reference sequence). CDR3 nucleotides: TGTGCCAGCAGTTACTCTATGAATAACGACAGACCGAACACCGGGGAGCTGTTTTTT. It specifies CASSYSMNNDRPNTGELFF.

Concerning this clonotype: A much bigger clone sits one base away, suggesting this may be a read error. CDR3 residues: CASNPGTAYGYTF. The CDR3 DNA sequence: TGTGCCAGCAATCCCGGGACAGCCTATGGCTACACCTTC. This chain joins TRBV6-2 or TRBV6-3 and TRBJ1-2; TRBD1 matches at 7 bases. Looked up from germline, CDR1 is MNHEY and CDR2 is SVGEGT. This CDR3 region has 13 residues. The junction had 6 bases not matched to a gene; V was cut back by 7 bases and J by 4 bases.

This clonotype was observed a handful of times. The chain couples TRBV10-3 to TRBJ1-2, with D uncertain. The CDR3 consists of 13 residues. Germline V gives CDR1 ENHRY, CDR2 SYGVKD. V shed 2 bases and J shed 8 bases, with 12 bases lying between them. CDR3 sequence: CAISEGSSFGYTF. CDR3 coding DNA: TGTGCCATCAGTGAGGGGAGTTCTTTCGGCTACACCTTC.

The chain carries TRBV6-5 and TRBJ2-5, with 9 bases aligning to TRBD2. The V and J ends lost 4 bases and 4 bases, in that order; junction bases with no gene match: 7. This CDR3 has 15 residues. Germline V gene lookup returns CDR1 MNHEY and CDR2 SVGAGI. The CDR3 bases are TGTGCCAGCAGTTTCCGGACTAGCGCTGGAGAGACCCAGTACTTC. Translated, it gives CASSFRTSAGETQYF.

The sample holds one count of this clonotype. The chain recombines TRBV7-4 with TRBJ2-2, with D possibly matching TRBD2 (6 bases). From germline, CDR1 is SGHVT and CDR2 SQSDAQ. Trimming removed 4 bases at V and 3 bases at J, with 12 bases between. The CDR3 is made up of 15 amino acids. CDR3 DNA: TGTGCCAGCAGCTGGGATAGCGGTCACACCGGGGAGCTGTTTTTT. It codes for CASSWDSGHTGELFF.

This clonotype was observed a few times. The chain has TRBV7-9 and TRBJ1-1; no firm D call. The CDR3 is 16 residues long. From germline, CDR1 is SEHNR and CDR2 FQNEAQ (reference sequence). Trimming cost V 5 bases and J 2 bases, with 18 bases left between them. In nucleotides, the CDR3 is TGTGCCAGCAGCCCTCCCCCTGGCAGCCCAAACACTGAAGCTTTCTTT. Encoded protein: CASSPPPGSPNTEAFF.

This chain connects TRBV6-1 to TRBJ1-6; the match to TRBD1 covers 7 bases. V was clipped by 4 bases and J by 0 bases; unmatched bases: 3. The CDR3 runs 16 residues. Germline V lookup: CDR1 MNHNS, CDR2 SASEGT. CDR3 coding DNA: TGTGCCAGCAGTGCTGACAGGGACTCCTATAATTCACCCCTCCACTTT. Amino acids: CASSADRDSYNSPLHF.

This clonotype was seen ten or more times. The chain combines TRBV7-2 with TRBJ1-2; D unclear. The CDR3 sequence is 15 residues long. The V end lost 2 bases, the J end lost 5 bases, and 15 bases lay between the germline ends. Looked up from germline, CDR1 is SGHTA and CDR2 is FQGNSA. The DNA for the CDR3 is TGTGCCAGCAGCTTACGCCTCGCAGATCCATATGGCTACACCTTC. Protein product: CASSLRLADPYGYTF. Complete variable domain (other parts from reference TRBV7-2 and TRBJ1-2): GAGVSQSPSNKVTEKGKDVELRCDPISGHTALYWYRQSLGQGLEFLIYFQGNSAPDKSGLPSDRFSAERTGGSVSTLTIQRTQQEDSAVYLCASSLRLADPYGYTFGSGTRLTVV.

The J gene is TRBJ2-1, the V gene TRBV13; 11 bases map to TRBD2. Trimming at V came to 5 bases and at J to 8 bases, leaving 5 bases not matched to a gene. Germline CDR1 reads PRHDT; CDR2 reads FYEKMQ (reference sequence). The CDR3 covers 14 residues. CDR3 coding DNA: TGTGCCAGCAGCATCGGGACTAGCGGCTATGAGCAGTTCTTC. Protein: CASSIGTSGYEQFF.

The chain joins TRBV6-1 to TRBJ2-5; a possible D gene is TRBD1 (6 bases). Trimming cost V 0 bases and J 5 bases, with 16 bases left between them. There are 16 residues in the CDR3. Germline CDR1 is MNHNS and CDR2 is SASEGT. CDR3 amino acids: CASSEADGVGGETQYF. CDR3 DNA sequence: TGTGCCAGCAGTGAAGCGGACGGGGTAGGGGGTGAGACCCAGTACTTC.

This clonotype has a handful of counts. The CDR3 DNA reads as TGTGCCAGCAGTTACGGGGAGTATAGGATAAATGAGCAGTTCTTC. Its protein product is CASSYGEYRINEQFF. The chain combines TRBV6-5 with TRBJ2-1; tentative D call: TRBD2 (5 bases). CDR3 length: 15 residues. The germline CDR1 and CDR2 sequences are MNHEY and SVGAGI. V was trimmed by 2 bases and J by 7 bases, leaving 15 bases between them.

This clonotype was counted at least ten times. This chain links TRBV7-8 with TRBJ2-1; D gene uncertain. The CDR3 consists of 11 residues. V was cut by 5 bases and J by 8 bases, with 7 bases left in between. The germline V gene encodes CDR1 SGHVS and CDR2 FQNEAQ. The CDR3 region has the DNA TGTGCCAGCAGCGTGGTAGATGAGCAGTTCTTC. Its protein is CASSVVDEQFF.

This clonotype was seen repeatedly, ten times or more. The rearrangement uses TRBV7-9 and TRBJ2-2, with D perhaps TRBD2 (6 bases). V was pared by 8 bases and J by 5 bases, with 18 bases between. Germline V lookup: CDR1 SEHNR, CDR2 FQNEAQ (reference sequence). The CDR3 is 15 amino acids. CDR3 sequence: CASLLGGFKTGELFF. The CDR3 coding sequence is TGTGCCAGCCTCTTAGGAGGGTTTAAGACCGGGGAGCTGTTTTTT. Looking up the rest from reference TRBV7-9 and TRBJ2-2 gives the full variable domain: DTGVSQNPRHKITKRGQNVTFRCDPISEHNRLYWYRQTLGQGPEFLTYFQNEAQLEKSRLLSDRFSAERPKGSFSTLEIQRTEQGDSAMYLCASLLGGFKTGELFFGEGSRLTVL.